The 12 T cell receptor beta chains presented below share a single source sample, sequenced in a study of graft-versus-host responses after intestinal transplantation. Profiling relied on immunoSEQ multiplex PCR, and the TCRdb table lists in-frame clones only, not all of them. This table has 10,000 to 15,000 clones, about a third appearing once. The researchers put approximately 200,000 CFSE-labeled responder cells into plates with approximately 200,000 irradiated, violet-dye-labeled stimulator cells. Source: alloreactive CD8+ T cells from a mixed lymphocyte reaction culture, taken before intestinal transplant. Subset reported: CFSE-low proliferating T cells sorted from roughly 6-day pre-transplant mixed lymphocyte reaction (GvH or HvG direction). The origin of the receptors is a human patient who received an intestinal transplant.

The V call is TRBV11-1, the J call TRBJ1-1; 7 bases are shared with TRBD1. The CDR3 totals 15 residues. V shed 4 bases, J shed 0 bases, and the junction held 5 bases outside the gene matches. Germline CDR1 and CDR2: SGHAT and FQDESV (reference sequence). CDR3 DNA sequence: TGTGCCAGCAGCTCTAGGGACAGCATGAACACTGAAGCTTTCTTT. Translation: CASSSRDSMNTEAFF.

The gene calls are TRBV7-6 and TRBJ1-1, with 7 bases lining up with TRBD1. V shed 5 bases, J shed 5 bases, and the junction held 11 bases outside the gene matches. Germline CDR1 reads SGHVS; CDR2 reads FNYEAQ. This CDR3 has 15 amino acids. CDR3 region: CASSPSTGVGTEAFF. The CDR3 DNA reads as TGTGCCAGCAGCCCCTCAACAGGGGTGGGGACTGAAGCTTTCTTT.

This chain joins TRBV12-2 and TRBJ2-7; the listed D gene, TRBD2, was not tested against the DNA. TRBV12-2 counts as a pseudogene. CDR3 length equals 16 residues. The CDR3 DNA reads as TGTGCAAGTCGCTTACCGGAGCTAGCGAGTTTCTACGAGCAGTACTTC. It codes for CASRLPELASFYEQYF.

The chain uses TRBV6-5 and TRBJ1-5, with TRBD1 matching 8 bases. The CDR3 covers 14 residues. The junction had 4 bases not matched to a gene; V was cut back by 6 bases and J by 3 bases. Germline-derived CDR1 and CDR2 are MNHEY and SVGAGI. CDR3 bases: TGTGCCAGCAGCATGACAGGGGTCAATCAGCCCCAGCATTTT. Translated, it gives CASSMTGVNQPQHF.

In regard to this clone: Possible read error: a much larger clone is one base away. This sequence joins TRBV7-3 and TRBJ2-7; perhaps TRBD2 as D (5 bases). There are 12 residues in the CDR3. The germline V gene has CDR1 SGHTA and CDR2 FQGTGA. V lost 1 base, J lost 6 bases, and 7 bases lay in between. The CDR3 DNA is TGTGCCAGCAGCTTAATTGGGAGCGAGCAGTACTTC. This encodes CASSLIGSEQYF.

This rearrangement joins TRBV6-5 to TRBJ1-2; TRBD1 aligns across 9 bases. The CDR3 is 14 amino acids. V was clipped by 0 bases and J by 4 bases; unmatched bases: 0. CDR1 is MNHEY, CDR2 SVGAGI, per germline. CDR3 in DNA: TGTGCCAGCAGTTACTCGGGACAGGGCTATGGCTACACCTTC. It encodes CASSYSGQGYGYTF.

This clone was seen a handful of times. V and J are TRBV4-3 and TRBJ2-7, with a tentative D call TRBD2 (7 bases). Germline lookup yields CDR1 LGHNA and CDR2 YSLEER. This CDR3 has 17 amino acids. Trimming left V 0 bases short and J 3 bases short, with 18 bases between. The CDR3 DNA is TGCGCCAGCAGCCAAGATACAGGGAGCGGGGCCTACTACGAGCAGTACTTC. Translating it yields CASSQDTGSGAYYEQYF.

This clone has a handful of counts. V gene TRBV11-3 combines with J gene TRBJ1-1; maybe TRBD1 (6 bases). This CDR3 spans 13 amino acids. Looked up from germline, CDR1 is SGHNT and CDR2 is YENEEA. V was clipped by 6 bases and J by 5 bases, with 13 bases between them. The CDR3 protein is CASSHTGRTEAFF. In DNA, the CDR3 is TGTGCCAGCAGTCATACAGGGAGGACTGAAGCTTTCTTT.

This clone occurred a few times. The rearrangement links TRBV15 to TRBJ2-7; maybe TRBD2 (5 bases). V lost 8 bases and J lost 2, with 10 bases in between. This CDR3 region has 12 residues. Germline V gives CDR1 LNHNV, CDR2 YYDKDF (reference sequence). The DNA for the CDR3 is TGTGCCACCGGAGGCGGAGCCTACGAGCAGTACTTC. Amino acids: CATGGGAYEQYF.

The chain combines TRBV5-4 with TRBJ2-3, with 7 positions matching TRBD1. V shed 3 bases, J shed 1 base, and the junction held 2 bases outside the gene matches. This CDR3 has 14 residues. Per germline, CDR1 SGHNT and CDR2 YYREEE (reference sequence). The chain's CDR3 is CASSYGQGTDTQYF. The CDR3 nucleotides are TGTGCCAGCAGCTACGGACAGGGCACAGATACGCAGTATTTT.

The rearrangement links TRBV28 to TRBJ2-7; TRBD1 matches at 8 bases. The CDR3 totals 14 residues. In germline, CDR1 is MDHEN, CDR2 SYDVKM. V shed 2 bases and J 3 bases; nucleotides not matched to a gene: 3. The CDR3 bases are TGTGCCAGCAGTTTACTGGACAGGGACTACGAGCAGTACTTC. Amino acid sequence: CASSLLDRDYEQYF.

The chain combines TRBV28 with TRBJ1-5; a weak D match, TRBD1 (6 bases). Germline-derived CDR1 and CDR2 are MDHEN and SYDVKM. The CDR3 has 14 amino acids. Deletions cut 8 bases from V and 7 bases from J, with 18 bases between. CDR3 sequence reads: CASPTTGPQQPQHF. For the CDR3, the DNA is TGTGCCAGCCCTACCACAGGGCCTCAGCAGCCCCAGCATTTT.